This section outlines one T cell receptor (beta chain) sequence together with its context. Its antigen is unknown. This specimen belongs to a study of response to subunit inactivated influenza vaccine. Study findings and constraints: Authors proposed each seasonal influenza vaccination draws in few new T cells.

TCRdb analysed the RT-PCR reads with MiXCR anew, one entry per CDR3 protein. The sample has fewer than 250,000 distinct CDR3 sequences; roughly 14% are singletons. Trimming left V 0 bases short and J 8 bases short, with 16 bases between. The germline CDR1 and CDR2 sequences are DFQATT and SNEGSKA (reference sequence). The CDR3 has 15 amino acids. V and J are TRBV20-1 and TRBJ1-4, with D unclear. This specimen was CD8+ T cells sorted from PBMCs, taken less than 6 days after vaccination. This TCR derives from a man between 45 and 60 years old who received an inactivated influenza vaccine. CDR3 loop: CSARDLGSDREKLFF. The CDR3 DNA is TGCAGTGCTAGAGATCTCGGATCTGATCGAGAAAAACTGTTTTTT.